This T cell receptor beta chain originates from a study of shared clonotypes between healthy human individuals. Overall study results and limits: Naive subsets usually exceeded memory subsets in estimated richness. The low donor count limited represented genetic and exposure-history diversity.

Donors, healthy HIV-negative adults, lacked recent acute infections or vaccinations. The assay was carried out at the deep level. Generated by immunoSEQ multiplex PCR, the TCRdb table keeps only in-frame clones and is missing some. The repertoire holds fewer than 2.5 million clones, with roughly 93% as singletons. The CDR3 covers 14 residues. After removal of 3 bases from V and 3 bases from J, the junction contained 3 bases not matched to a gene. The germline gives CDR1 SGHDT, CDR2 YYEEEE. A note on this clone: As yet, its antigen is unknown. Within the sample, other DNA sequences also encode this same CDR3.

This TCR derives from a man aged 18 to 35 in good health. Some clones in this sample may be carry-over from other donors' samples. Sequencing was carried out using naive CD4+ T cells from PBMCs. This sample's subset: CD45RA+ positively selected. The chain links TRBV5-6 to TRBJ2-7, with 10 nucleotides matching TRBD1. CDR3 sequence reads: CASSWRDRGYEQYF. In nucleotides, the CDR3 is TGTGCCAGCAGCTGGAGGGACAGGGGCTACGAGCAGTACTTC. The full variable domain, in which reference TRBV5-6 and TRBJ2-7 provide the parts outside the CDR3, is DAGVTQSPTHLIKTRGQQVTLRCSPKSGHDTVSWYQQALGQGPQFIFQYYEEEERQRGNFPDRFSGHQFPNYSSELNVNALLLGDSALYLCASSWRDRGYEQYFGPGTRLTVT.